Presented here are 10 T cell receptor beta chains from one specimen sequenced in a study of CXCR3-negative and CXCR3-positive naive CD8 T cells. The authors made the TRB cDNA libraries by 5' RACE using UMI labels. Reprocessing the 5' RACE reads, TCRdb reports a single entry for every CDR3 protein and omits DNA. The listing contains approximately 66,000 distinct CDR3 sequences. The sequenced sample was naive CXCR3- CD8+ T cells from blood. Subset of the sample: CD45RO-CCR7+CD27+CD95- naive CD8+ T cells lacking CXCR3 (TNR3-). Receptors were obtained from a human donor in good health. Some clones in this sample may be carry-over from other donors' samples.

This chain joins TRBV29-1 and TRBJ2-7. In germline, CDR1 is SQVTM, CDR2 ANQGSEA. The CDR3 contains 13 residues. This chain's CDR3 is CSAYHESSYEQYF.

V usage is TRBV9 and J usage is TRBJ2-7; TCRdb designates TRBD1, a call that cannot be tested without DNA. The CDR3 contains 15 residues. CDR1 SGDLS and CDR2 YYNGEE come from the germline V gene. The CDR3: CASSVAGEPQGEQYF. Full variable domain (remainder filled in from reference TRBV9 and TRBJ2-7): DSGVTQTPKHLITATGQRVTLRCSPRSGDLSVYWYQQSLDQGLQFLIQYYNGEERAKGNILERFSAQQFPDLHSELNLSSLELGDSALYFCASSVAGEPQGEQYFGPGTRLTVT.

The chain is built from TRBV29-1 and TRBJ2-2; TCRdb reports TRBD2, a call that lacks DNA to check it against. Germline V gives CDR1 SQVTM, CDR2 ANQGSEA. The CDR3 length is 15 residues. CDR3: CSVEDIGEESGELFF.

This rearrangement joins TRBV29-1 to TRBJ2-2; the TCRdb D gene call, TRBD1, has no DNA to confirm it. The CDR3 loop spans 13 amino acids. The V gene's germline CDR1 is SQVTM and CDR2 ANQGSEA. The CDR3: CGGQGTNTGELFF.

The rearrangement joins TRBV7-2 to TRBJ2-7; TCRdb outputs TRBD2, but without DNA this stays unchecked. Germline V gives CDR1 SGHTA, CDR2 FQGNSA. The CDR3 length is 13 residues. The CDR3 loop reads CASSSRGGYEQYF.

The chain links TRBV7-9 to TRBJ2-1; TCRdb's D call, TRBD2, is unchecked because there is no DNA. The CDR3 has 15 amino acids. Germline V gene lookup returns CDR1 SEHNR and CDR2 FQNEAQ (reference sequence). CDR3 sequence: CASSLPRGPLNEQFF. Full variable domain (missing parts from reference TRBV7-9 and TRBJ2-1): DTGVSQNPRHKITKRGQNVTFRCDPISEHNRLYWYRQTLGQGPEFLTYFQNEAQLEKSRLLSDRFSAERPKGSFSTLEIQRTEQGDSAMYLCASSLPRGPLNEQFFGPGTRLTVL.

The rearrangement links TRBV28 to TRBJ2-5; without DNA, the TCRdb call of TRBD2 cannot be checked. This CDR3 has 15 residues. Looked up from germline, CDR1 is MDHEN and CDR2 is SYDVKM. CDR3 amino acids: CASSSRTSGGETQYF.

The chain employs TRBV25-1 and TRBJ2-7; TCRdb indicates TRBD2, and absent DNA this call remains unverified. The CDR3 covers 16 residues. CDR1 is MGHDK and CDR2 is SYGVNS in the germline V gene. The CDR3 here is CASRKAPGLAGYEQYF.

The gene calls are TRBV29-1 and TRBJ2-5; TCRdb lists TRBD1, though no DNA is available to test this call. The V gene's germline CDR1 is SQVTM and CDR2 ANQGSEA. This CDR3 is built from 12 residues. The CDR3 protein is CSVEVSDRSEYF.

The CDR3 is CSARDFGSLNTEAFF. V gene TRBV20-1 combines with J gene TRBJ1-1. Germline V gene data show CDR1 as DFQATT and CDR2 as SNEGSKA (reference sequence). The CDR3 consists of 15 residues.